This TCR beta chain was documented in a study of T cell responses to AZD1222 COVID-19 vaccine. The assay was immunoSEQ multiplex PCR, and TCRdb's table has in-frame clones only and misses some. Of around 84,000 clones listed, about 85% are singletons. Comment on this clone: Its antigen is unknown.

Study results and limitations: Spike-wide vaccine-associated CD4 TCRs dominated at 160-218 and 743-854. Without day 14 samples, only post-peak T cell repertoires were studied.

This CDR3 comprises 14 residues. V trimming: 2 bases; J trimming: 5 bases; junction bases outside the gene matches: 6. CDR1 and CDR2 (germline): MDHEN, SYDVKM. The sequence was collected from an adult in good health. The J gene is TRBJ2-7, the V gene TRBV28; TRBD2 matches at 7 bases. The sequencing here drew on peripheral blood, taken on day 0 of AZD1222 vaccination. Here the CDR3 DNA reads TGTGCCAGCAGTTTAGGCGGGAGCGTACACGAGCAGTACTTC. Its translation is CASSLGGSVHEQYF.